Sequencing of this T cell receptor beta chain was carried out in a study of identical twins. Each donor (without exception) was a healthy Caucasian. Trimming removed 7 bases at V and 6 bases at J, with 15 bases between. Germline V gene lookup returns CDR1 MNHNS and CDR2 SASEGT. The CDR3 spans 13 residues. One entry per CDR3 protein, called by TCRdb with MiXCR from the 5' RACE reads. In the table there are around 690,000 distinct CDR3 sequences, 21% of which are singletons. This sample also appeared in a second study, on T cells expressing NK-cell markers. That report notes: All TCR beta repertoires analysed originated from sorted CD3+CD56+NKG2C+, CD3+CD56+NKG2C- and CD3+CD56-NKG2C+ T cells. Just one sequenced donor of eight was HCMV-seronegative, while seven were seropositive. Of the CD8+ T cell pool in more than 5 donors, roughly 1.0-7.5% was accounted for by dominant NKG2C+ clonotypes.

This chain uses TRBV6-1 with TRBJ1-1; tentative D call: TRBD1 (5 bases). The sample taken for sequencing was PBMCs. This receptor was identified in a young woman in good health. The CDR3 sequence: CASTPGGGAEAFF. CDR3 nucleotide sequence: TGTGCCAGCACTCCCGGGGGAGGGGCTGAAGCTTTCTTT.